The sequence of this T cell receptor beta chain was determined in a study of response to subunit inactivated influenza vaccine. Each CDR3 protein is one row after TCRdb ran MiXCR on the RT-PCR reads. The data show 500,000 to 700,000 distinct CDR3 sequences, with under 30% seen just once and 2.5% to 3.5% held by the top ten. The CDR3 spans 10 residues. CDR1 is SGHAT and CDR2 is FQNNGV in the germline V gene. Trimming pared 9 bases from V and 10 bases from J, leaving 9 bases between. The same sample was also studied in work on T cells expressing NK-cell markers. According to that study: TCR beta libraries carry UMIs added by 5'RACE template switching.

This sequence joins TRBV11-2 and TRBJ2-2, with D unclear. The clonotype comes from a man aged 50-59 years who received an inactivated influenza vaccine. The sequenced sample was CD4+ T cells sorted from PBMCs, obtained roughly 13 days after vaccination. This CDR3 reads CARNRPELFF. The CDR3 coding sequence is TGTGCCAGAAATCGCCCGGAGCTGTTTTTT.